What follows describes a single T cell receptor beta chain. Its matching antigen is unknown. This CDR3 region has 17 residues. The germline CDR1 and CDR2 sequences are DFQATT and SNEGSKA (reference sequence). The source of the sample is a study of monozygotic twins with inflammatory bowel disease. General observations from the study: Patient repertoires may carry noise from differing immunosuppressive treatments. Twin pairs that were concordant did not differ from discordant pairs in repertoire similarity, possibly from limited power. Any single strong signal or clonotype tied to IBD lacked support.

The cDNA of both the TCRalpha and TCRbeta chains was subjected to two nested PCRs of roughly 15 and 9 cycles. One entry per CDR3 protein, without DNA, is what TCRdb gives after re-calling the 5' RACE reads. This table lists approximately 150,000 distinct CDR3 sequences. The sequenced sample consisted of blood. The chain couples TRBV20-1 to TRBJ2-3; the TCRdb call, TRBD2, lacks DNA for checking. This TCR was sampled from a human donor with ulcerative colitis or Crohn's disease, or a healthy co-twin of an affected twin (not recorded which). CDR3 residues: CSARDGQLAVSTDTQYF.